These 27 T cell receptor beta chains were all obtained from the same sample, sequenced in a study of CD8 T cell repertoires and HIV-1 epitope variants. Libraries were prepared by immunoSEQ multiplex PCR; TCRdb keeps only in-frame clonotypes and omits some of them. The profile shows around 2,500 clones, 65% of them singletons. The antigens of these receptors remain unknown. Material for sequencing was cultured CD8+ T cells derived from PBMCs. Receptors originate from a male donor with HIV.

The chain couples TRBV6-5 to TRBJ2-5, with a possible D match to TRBD1 (7 bases). CDR1 MNHEY and CDR2 SVGAGI come from the germline V gene. Trimming stripped 8 bases from V and 5 bases from J, with 15 bases between. There are 13 residues in the CDR3. DNA for the CDR3: TGTGCCAGCGAGGGGGCCGCGGGGGAGACCCAGTACTTC. Translating it yields CASEGAAGETQYF.

The chain carries TRBV7-9 and TRBJ1-1, with unresolved D. V was trimmed by 8 bases and J by 1 base, leaving 20 bases between them. CDR1 and CDR2 from the germline V gene are SEHNR and FQNEAQ (reference sequence). CDR3 length: 16 residues. DNA of the CDR3: TGTGCCAGCGGACCGAACACGGCAGGACCGAACACTGAAGCTTTCTTT. This encodes CASGPNTAGPNTEAFF.

This chain uses TRBV28 with TRBJ2-3, with unresolved D. Germline assignment: CDR1 MDHEN and CDR2 SYDVKM. This CDR3 has 16 amino acids. V dropped 3 bases and J dropped 1 base, with 14 bases sitting between them. The CDR3 protein is CASSFPNLKGTDTQYF. In nucleotides, the CDR3 is TGTGCCAGCAGTTTCCCGAATCTAAAAGGCACAGATACGCAGTATTTT.

The chain recombines TRBV27 with TRBJ1-2; 9 bases are a match to TRBD1. In germline, CDR1 is MNHEY, CDR2 SMNVEV (reference sequence). The CDR3 contains 15 residues. With V trimmed by 6 bases and J by 3 bases, 8 bases remained unmatched. CDR3 nucleotide sequence: TGTGCCAGCAGGAGTGGACAGGGGCGTGACTATGGCTACACCTTC. This codes for CASRSGQGRDYGYTF.

This clone has just a few counts. This sequence joins TRBV19 and TRBJ2-1; 11 bases align to TRBD2. With V trimmed by 5 bases and J by 4 bases, 10 bases remained unmatched. The CDR3 is made up of 17 amino acids. Germline-derived CDR1 and CDR2 are LNHDA and SQIVND (reference sequence). CDR3 in amino acids: CASSQRVAGGRYNEQFF. CDR3 nucleotides: TGTGCCAGTAGTCAACGAGTAGCGGGAGGGCGGTACAATGAGCAGTTCTTC.

This clone occurred once. The chain is built from TRBV7-8 and TRBJ2-5; TRBD2 matches 8 bases. CDR1 is SGHVS, CDR2 FQNEAQ, per germline. The CDR3 is 20 residues long. The trim removed 2 bases at V and 7 bases at J, leaving 24 bases unmatched. The DNA of the CDR3 is TGTGCCAGCAGCTTAACGCGGGGGGAAATAAGCGGGAGTCCCTTCGGGACCCAGTACTTC. Residues: CASSLTRGEISGSPFGTQYF.

The chain combines TRBV27 with TRBJ1-4, with TRBD1 matching over 7 bases. The V and J ends lost 3 bases and 13 bases, in that order; junction bases with no gene match: 5. The CDR3 is 12 amino acids. Germline assignment: CDR1 MNHEY and CDR2 SMNVEV (reference sequence). CDR3: CASSFLQGRLFF. As DNA, the CDR3 is TGTGCCAGCAGTTTTTTACAGGGGAGACTGTTTTTT.

The chain links TRBV21-1 to TRBJ2-3; the table's D gene call, TRBD2, was not cross checked with the DNA. TRBV21-1 is a recognized pseudogene. The CDR3 runs 15 residues. DNA of the CDR3: TGTGCCAGCAGTTCTAGCGGATCGGGCACAGATACGCAGTATTTT. Translation gives CASSSSGSGTDTQYF.

This clone was detected only a few times. This chain uses TRBV4-2 with TRBJ2-7; D gene uncertain. Per germline, CDR1 LGHNA and CDR2 YNFKEQ. Trimming stripped 5 bases from V and 6 bases from J, with 11 bases between. The length of the CDR3 is 12 residues. Here the CDR3 DNA reads TGTGCCAGCAGCGAACGGGCTACCGAGCAGTACTTC. Its translation: CASSERATEQYF.

V usage is TRBV19 and J usage is TRBJ2-7; 10 nucleotides agree with TRBD2. CDR1 LNHDA and CDR2 SQIVND come from the germline V gene (reference sequence). J gave up 0 bases and V 4 bases, and 12 bases lay outside the gene matches. The CDR3 is 18 amino acids. CDR3 in DNA: TGTGCCAGTAGTACTCACGCTGGACTAGCGGAAAGCTCCTACGAGCAGTACTTC. This codes for CASSTHAGLAESSYEQYF.

The chain carries TRBV4-3 and TRBJ1-2; 9 nucleotides agree with TRBD1. CDR1 is LGHNA, CDR2 YSLEER, per germline. The CDR3 loop spans 17 amino acids. Losses at the gene ends were 0 bases for V and 6 bases for J; bases not matched to a gene: 11. Here the CDR3 DNA reads TGCGCCAGCAGCCAAGAAACAGGGGGCTCAGGGCGCGATGGCTACACCTTC. As protein: CASSQETGGSGRDGYTF.

The V gene is TRBV7-9, the J gene TRBJ2-5, with TRBD1 as a possible D gene (5 bases). V lost 3 bases to trimming and J lost 5 bases, with 13 bases between them. Germline CDR1 reads SEHNR; CDR2 reads FQNEAQ (reference sequence). The CDR3 is made up of 14 amino acids. In DNA, the CDR3 is TGTGCCAGCAGCTTTGAACAGGAATTGGAGACCCAGTACTTC. As protein: CASSFEQELETQYF.

The chain recombines TRBV18 with TRBJ2-7, with a tentative D call TRBD1 (6 bases). V was shortened by 1 base and J by 2 bases, with 15 bases between the two germline ends. The CDR3 runs to 16 residues. Germline V gene lookup returns CDR1 KGHSH and CDR2 LQKENI. The CDR3 DNA is TGTGCCAGCTCACCACAGTTTGGGCAGGGGCCCTACGAGCAGTACTTC. Translating it yields CASSPQFGQGPYEQYF.

This clone ranks as large. CDR3: CASSDGTATGELFF. The CDR3 DNA reads TGTGCCAGCAGTGACGGGACAGCCACCGGGGAGCTGTTTTTT. The chain recombines TRBV25-1 with TRBJ2-2, with TRBD1 matching 7 bases. Germline values: CDR1 MGHDK, CDR2 SYGVNS. Trimming cost V 3 bases and J 4 bases; bases outside gene matches: 2. CDR3 length: 14 amino acids. Filled out from reference TRBV25-1 and TRBJ2-2, the complete variable domain reads EADIYQTPRYLVIGTGKKITLECSQTMGHDKMYWYQQDPGMELHLIHYSYGVNSTEKGDLSSESTVSRIRTEHFPLTLESARPSHTSQYLCASSDGTATGELFFGEGSRLTVL.

This clone has more than one count but fewer than ten. The J gene is TRBJ1-5, the V gene TRBV28; D is perhaps TRBD1 (5 bases). This CDR3 region has 15 residues. CDR1 MDHEN and CDR2 SYDVKM come from the germline V gene. Between the trimmed V and J ends, which lost 3 bases and 4 bases, there was a span of 13 bases. The CDR3 DNA reads TGTGCCAGCAGTTTTGCAGGGCCCCCAAATCAGCCCCAGCATTTT. Translation: CASSFAGPPNQPQHF.

The J gene is TRBJ2-2, the V gene TRBV7-9; D is uncertain. The CDR3 covers 13 residues. Trimming pared 5 bases from V and 5 bases from J, leaving 9 bases between. The germline CDR1 and CDR2 sequences are SEHNR and FQNEAQ (reference sequence). CDR3 in DNA: TGTGCCAGCAGCCTAAGTCTGACCGGGGAGCTGTTTTTT. Translated, it gives CASSLSLTGELFF.

The CDR3, as DNA: TGTGCCAGCAGTTACAAATGGGGACTAAAACTGTTTTTT. It codes for CASSYKWGLKLFF. This chain joins TRBV6-5 and TRBJ1-4, with D tentatively TRBD1 (5 bases). The CDR3 has 13 amino acids. CDR1 is MNHEY and CDR2 is SVGAGI in the germline V gene. Deletions cut 2 bases from V and 10 bases from J, with 11 bases between.

This clone has just a few counts. The CDR3 loop reads CASSQDYGTTYGYTF. CDR3 nucleotides: TGCGCCAGCAGCCAAGATTACGGGACGACCTATGGCTACACCTTC. The chain carries TRBV4-1 and TRBJ1-2, with D possibly matching TRBD1 (5 bases). This CDR3 is 15 amino acids long. The V gene's germline CDR1 is MGHRA and CDR2 YSYEKL. With 0 bases removed from V and 4 bases from J, the gap between germline ends came to 12 bases.

The CDR3 DNA follows: TGTGCCAGTAGGCTTATTGCAGGGACCGACACCGGGGAGCTGTTTTTT. As protein: CASRLIAGTDTGELFF. This chain connects TRBV19 to TRBJ2-2; D tentatively fits TRBD1 or TRBD2 (5 bases each). Germline CDR1 and CDR2: LNHDA and SQIVND (reference sequence). This CDR3 has 16 amino acids. Trimming pared 6 bases from V and 3 bases from J, leaving 17 bases between.

The chain combines TRBV6-4 with TRBJ1-6, with no clear D. The CDR3 runs to 13 residues. V dropped 2 bases and J dropped 5 bases, with 4 bases sitting between them. The germline CDR1 and CDR2 sequences are MRHNA and SNTAGT. CDR3 coding DNA: TGTGCCAGCAGTGACGGAGATAATTCACCCCTCCACTTT. Protein: CASSDGDNSPLHF.

This chain uses TRBV28 with TRBJ2-5, with D maybe TRBD2 (5 bases). V was clipped by 10 bases and J by 4 bases, with 19 bases between them. The CDR3 length is 14 residues. Germline V gene lookup returns CDR1 MDHEN and CDR2 SYDVKM. CDR3: CATLGESSRETQYF. The CDR3 region has the DNA TGTGCCACCCTCGGGGAGTCCTCCCGAGAGACCCAGTACTTC.

V and J are TRBV7-8 and TRBJ1-1, with no clear D. CDR3 length: 12 amino acids. V lost 1 base to trimming and J lost 4 bases, with 4 bases between them. Germline V lookup: CDR1 SGHVS, CDR2 FQNEAQ. As DNA, the CDR3 is TGTGCCAGCAGCTTAGAAATCACTGAAGCTTTCTTT. Translated, it gives CASSLEITEAFF.

In nucleotides, the CDR3 is TGCGCCAGCAGCCAAGACCGGCCCAGTAGGGCGGATACGCAGTATTTT. Translated: CASSQDRPSRADTQYF. J is TRBJ2-3 and V is TRBV4-3; unclear D gene. Germline V lookup: CDR1 LGHNA, CDR2 YSLEER. The CDR3 is 16 amino acids. V shed 0 bases and J shed 6 bases, with 16 bases lying between them.

The V gene is TRBV19, the J gene TRBJ1-1; D uncertain. CDR3 length: 11 amino acids. V lost 7 bases to trimming and J lost 0 bases, with 3 bases between them. Germline-derived CDR1 and CDR2 are LNHDA and SQIVND (reference sequence). CDR3 in amino acids: CASNMNTEAFF. The CDR3 DNA is TGTGCCAGTAACATGAACACTGAAGCTTTCTTT.

The genes are TRBV7-9 and TRBJ2-1, with D possibly being TRBD1 (6 bases). CDR1 is SEHNR, CDR2 FQNEAQ, per germline (reference sequence). The CDR3 has 13 residues. V was clipped by 5 bases and J by 7 bases, with 12 bases between them. CDR3 coding DNA: TGTGCCAGCAGCCTGGGACATTCGAATGAGCAGTTCTTC. Its protein is CASSLGHSNEQFF.

This chain links TRBV19 with TRBJ1-1, with unresolved D. Germline assignment: CDR1 LNHDA and CDR2 SQIVND (reference sequence). Trimming left V 1 base short and J 4 bases short, with 7 bases between. The CDR3 is 13 residues long. CDR3 sequence (DNA): TGTGCCAGTAGTATAGTCGGGGTCACTGAAGCTTTCTTT. Translating gives CASSIVGVTEAFF.

The chain combines TRBV21-1 with TRBJ1-5; TRBD1 was called by the table and not checked on the DNA. TRBV21-1 has pseudogene status. This CDR3 contains 18 residues. The CDR3: CASSGKTQGINSNQPQHF. CDR3 DNA: TGTGCCAGCAGCGGTAAGACGCAGGGGATTAATAGCAATCAGCCCCAGCATTTT.